The 32 T cell receptor beta chains listed next were all sequenced from one sample in a study of blood T cells in healthy people across ages. A J-beta primer mix and a sample-barcoded 5' primer were used in a second PCR of about 7 to 11 cycles. Each CDR3 protein is one row after TCRdb ran MiXCR on the 5' RACE reads. The sample lists hundreds of thousands of distinct CDR3 sequences; about half were seen once. Sequencing was done on a sample of blood. The source is a woman aged 55-70 years in good health.

The chain joins TRBV29-1 to TRBJ2-3; 8 nucleotides line up with TRBD2. The CDR3 runs to 14 residues. The V gene end was trimmed by 3 bases and the J gene end by 4 bases; junction bases not matched to a gene: 6. Germline CDR1 and CDR2: SQVTM and ANQGSEA. In nucleotides, the CDR3 is TGCAGCGTTGACAGCGGGAGAGGATCAGATACGCAGTATTTT. The encoded protein is CSVDSGRGSDTQYF.

This clonotype occurred many times. The genes are TRBV5-6 and TRBJ2-7; no reliable D call. The CDR3 sequence is 13 residues long. V gave up 2 bases and J gave up 3 bases, with 9 bases separating them. Germline-derived CDR1 and CDR2 are SGHDT and YYEEEE. In DNA form, the CDR3 reads TGTGCCAGCAGCTTTGGCCCCCTCTACGAGCAGTACTTC. Translated, it gives CASSFGPLYEQYF.

The V gene is TRBV7-2, the J gene TRBJ2-7, with 7 bases matching TRBD2. Unmatched junction bases numbered 7, after V lost 6 bases and J lost 2 bases. Germline assignment: CDR1 SGHTA and CDR2 FQGNSA. The CDR3 extends over 14 amino acids. CDR3 nucleotide sequence: TGTGCCAGCAGTGGGCTAGCGGTGACCTACGAGCAGTACTTC. Amino acid sequence: CASSGLAVTYEQYF.

The rearrangement links TRBV28 to TRBJ2-4, with 8 bases aligning to TRBD1. The J call may be incorrect, as the DNA end agrees better with TRBJ2-5. This CDR3 is 14 amino acids long. The germline V gene has CDR1 MDHEN and CDR2 SYDVKM. The DNA for the CDR3 is TGTGCCAGCAGTTCTGACAGGGGTTTCGAGACCCAGTACTTC. Translated, it gives CASSSDRGFETQYF.

The chain combines TRBV7-3 with TRBJ2-3; 10 bases agree with TRBD2. The germline V gene encodes CDR1 SGHTA and CDR2 FQGTGA. J lost 4 bases, V lost 4 bases, and 5 bases had no gene match. CDR3 length: 15 amino acids. The CDR3 loop reads CASSYLAGVADTQYF. CDR3 sequence (DNA): TGTGCCAGCAGCTATCTAGCGGGAGTTGCAGATACGCAGTATTTT.

This clonotype came up many times. CDR3 in amino acids: CASISLRGLAGIGPYNEQFF. CDR3 in DNA: TGTGCCAGCATCAGCCTTAGGGGACTAGCGGGAATAGGGCCCTACAATGAGCAGTTCTTC. The chain carries TRBV6-1 and TRBJ2-1; 13 bases line up with TRBD2. Germline loops: CDR1 MNHNS, CDR2 SASEGT. V lost 7 bases, J lost 2 bases, and 17 bases stayed unmatched. The CDR3 is 20 residues long.

V gene TRBV10-3 combines with J gene TRBJ2-7; 7 bases fit TRBD2. J was trimmed by 5 bases and V by 11 bases; bases with no gene match: 9. Germline V gene lookup returns CDR1 ENHRY and CDR2 SYGVKD. The CDR3 is 12 amino acids. CDR3 residues: CAVRGRGNEQYF. In DNA form, the CDR3 reads TGTGCCGTAAGAGGGAGGGGAAACGAGCAGTACTTC.

The chain couples TRBV30 to TRBJ1-1; D unclear. The germline CDR1 and CDR2 sequences are GTSNPN and SVGIG (reference sequence). The CDR3 is 15 residues long. Between the trimmed V and J ends, which lost 0 bases and 1 base, there was a span of 12 bases. CDR3: CAWSVGPGPNTEAFF. As DNA, the CDR3 is TGTGCCTGGAGTGTAGGCCCGGGCCCGAACACTGAAGCTTTCTTT.

The chain has TRBV30 and TRBJ2-7, with D possibly matching TRBD1 (5 bases). Per germline, CDR1 GTSNPN and CDR2 SVGIG (reference sequence). V lost 4 bases to trimming and J lost 5 bases, with 18 bases between them. This CDR3 region has 14 residues. CDR3 residues: CAWMAGFGAHEQYF. The CDR3 nucleotides read TGTGCCTGGATGGCAGGCTTTGGGGCCCACGAGCAGTACTTC.

This clonotype showed up just a few times. The genes are TRBV27 and TRBJ2-4; 9 bases are a match to TRBD2. The J call is doubtful: the DNA matches TRBJ2-7 better. Germline V gene sequence: CDR1 MNHEY, CDR2 SMNVEV (reference sequence). This CDR3 has 15 residues. CDR3 nucleotide sequence: TGTGCCAGCAGCACTATAGCGGGAGTTAACTACGAGCAGTACTTC. It codes for CASSTIAGVNYEQYF.

J is TRBJ2-7 and V is TRBV5-1; 9 bases agree with TRBD2. Trimming removed 3 bases from V and 6 bases from J; junction bases left unmatched: 13. The CDR3 contains 16 residues. Per germline, CDR1 SGHRS and CDR2 YFSETQ. CDR3 residues: CASSWGGVAGVFEQYF. The DNA for the CDR3 is TGCGCCAGCAGCTGGGGGGGAGTAGCGGGAGTTTTCGAGCAGTACTTC.

The chain uses TRBV6-1 and TRBJ2-1; D is unclear. The CDR3 has 14 amino acids. Trimming removed 4 bases at V and 6 bases at J, with 13 bases between. Germline CDR1 and CDR2: MNHNS and SASEGT. The DNA of the CDR3 is TGTGCCAGCAGTGGGGCCTCACGGACCAATGAGCAGTTCTTC. Translated, it gives CASSGASRTNEQFF.

This clonotype was detected a few times. This rearrangement joins TRBV5-1 to TRBJ2-4; possible D gene TRBD2, 6 bases. The end of the DNA is better explained by TRBJ2-7, so the J call may be wrong. Germline-derived CDR1 and CDR2 are SGHRS and YFSETQ. The CDR3 covers 14 residues. CDR3 sequence: CASSLRRGGYEQYF. DNA for the CDR3: TGCGCCAGTAGCCTTAGACGGGGAGGCTACGAGCAGTACTTC.

This clonotype was picked up many times. The chain employs TRBV28 and TRBJ2-7; 7 nucleotides agree with TRBD1. CDR3 length: 15 residues. Germline CDR1 MDHEN, CDR2 SYDVKM. V dropped 3 bases and J dropped 3; count of bases not matched to a gene: 8. CDR3 in amino acids: CASSFVQGVNYEQYF. DNA for the CDR3: TGTGCCAGCAGTTTTGTCCAGGGGGTAAACTACGAGCAGTACTTC.

CDR3 region: CASSVAGGRNNEQFF. In DNA form, the CDR3 reads TGTGCCAGCAGCGTAGCTGGCGGGAGGAACAATGAGCAGTTCTTC. This chain connects TRBV9 to TRBJ2-1; 8 bases fit TRBD2. Germline V CDR1 and CDR2: SGDLS, YYNGEE. V was clipped by 0 bases and J by 5 bases; unmatched bases: 4. This CDR3 has 15 amino acids.

This sequence joins TRBV5-1 and TRBJ2-7; 9 bases are a match to TRBD2. The CDR3 is made up of 15 amino acids. Germline CDR1 reads SGHRS; CDR2 reads YFSETQ. V trimming: 5 bases; J trimming: 0 bases; junction bases outside the gene matches: 6. The CDR3 sequence is CASRDSLAGSYEQYF. CDR3 sequence (DNA): TGCGCCAGCAGAGATTCACTAGCGGGCTCCTACGAGCAGTACTTC.

CDR3 amino acids: CSVGKGQGNTEAFF. Here the CDR3 DNA reads TGCAGTGTGGGCAAGGGACAGGGGAACACTGAAGCTTTCTTT. The chain couples TRBV20-1 to TRBJ1-1; 9 nucleotides align to TRBD1. Germline CDR1 and CDR2: DFQATT and SNEGSKA (reference sequence). Unmatched junction bases numbered 7, after V lost 7 bases and J lost 1 base. This CDR3 has 14 amino acids.

J is TRBJ2-3 and V is TRBV11-1; no clear D. Per germline, CDR1 SGHAT and CDR2 FQDESV (reference sequence). The CDR3 sequence is 14 residues long. The ends were cut back, 2 bases at V and 0 bases at J, with 6 bases in the middle. The CDR3: CASSLPSSTDTQYF. The DNA of the CDR3 is TGTGCCAGCAGCTTACCGTCTAGCACAGATACGCAGTATTTT. Full variable domain (rest looked up from reference TRBV11-1 and TRBJ2-3): EAEVAQSPRYKITEKSQAVAFWCDPISGHATLYWYRQILGQGPELLVQFQDESVVDDSQLPKDRFSAERLKGVDSTLKIQPAELGDSAMYLCASSLPSSTDTQYFGPGTRLTVL.

The genes are TRBV5-1 and TRBJ1-1, with D unclear. The CDR3 has 14 residues. V shed 4 bases and J shed 1 base, with 11 bases lying between them. Germline V CDR1 and CDR2: SGHRS, YFSETQ. The CDR3, as DNA: TGCGCCAGCAGCCTATTGGATGAGAACACTGAAGCTTTCTTT. Translated, it gives CASSLLDENTEAFF. Combining the CDR3 with reference TRBV5-1 and TRBJ1-1 gives the whole variable domain KAGVTQTPRYLIKTRGQQVTLSCSPISGHRSVSWYQQTPGQGLQFLFEYFSETQRNKGNFPGRFSGRQFSNSRSEMNVSTLELGDSALYLCASSLLDENTEAFFGQGTRLTVV.

The V and J genes are TRBV10-3 and TRBJ2-1; the D is unclear. CDR1 ENHRY and CDR2 SYGVKD come from the germline V gene. The CDR3 consists of 15 residues. The V end lost 7 bases, the J end lost 8 bases, and 21 bases lay between the germline ends. The CDR3 reads CAIIRSATEPDEQFF. CDR3 sequence (DNA): TGTGCCATCATCAGGAGCGCAACCGAGCCAGATGAGCAGTTCTTC.

This chain joins TRBV10-3 and TRBJ2-7; D tentatively reads TRBD1 or TRBD2 (5 bases each). The CDR3 runs to 14 residues. Trimming pared 4 bases from V and 2 bases from J, leaving 12 bases between. The germline V gene encodes CDR1 ENHRY and CDR2 SYGVKD. The CDR3 DNA sequence: TGTGCCATCAGTGCGTCGGGGACCCCCTACGAGCAGTACTTC. Its protein is CAISASGTPYEQYF.

This chain connects TRBV4-3 to TRBJ2-5; D is uncertain. The J call may be wrong; the DNA end is better matched by TRBJ2-7. Germline values: CDR1 LGHNA, CDR2 YSLEER. The CDR3 is 14 residues long. The CDR3, as DNA: TGCGCCAGCAGCCAATCATGGGTGCCCTACGAGCAGTACTTC. This translates into CASSQSWVPYEQYF.

This clonotype was counted a few times. CDR3 nucleotides: TGTGCCAGCAGCTTAAGGGAAGGGACCATTCAGTACTTC. It codes for CASSLREGTIQYF. V usage is TRBV7-3 and J usage is TRBJ2-4; D might be TRBD1 or TRBD2, each matching 5 bases. Germline-derived CDR1 and CDR2 are SGHTA and FQGTGA. V lost 1 base, J lost 9 bases, and 10 bases lay in between. The CDR3 runs to 13 residues.

The J gene is TRBJ2-7, the V gene TRBV6-5, with D possibly matching TRBD2 (6 bases). CDR1 is MNHEY, CDR2 SVGAGI, per germline. The CDR3 covers 13 residues. The V end lost 8 bases, the J end lost 7 bases, and 18 bases lay between the germline ends. DNA for the CDR3: TGTGCCAGCTCTCCGGGTGTTGGGACTGAGCAGTACTTC. Protein sequence: CASSPGVGTEQYF.

The chain has TRBV29-1 and TRBJ2-7, with a possible D match to TRBD1 (6 bases). This CDR3 contains 14 residues. With 3 bases removed from V and 4 bases from J, the gap between germline ends came to 16 bases. Germline V lookup: CDR1 SQVTM, CDR2 ANQGSEA. CDR3 protein: CSVENRALSYEQYF. The CDR3, as DNA: TGCAGCGTTGAGAACAGGGCCCTCTCGTACGAGCAGTACTTC.

The rearrangement links TRBV4-2 to TRBJ2-7; 9 bases agree with TRBD1. The CDR3 has 18 residues. CDR1 LGHNA and CDR2 YNFKEQ come from the germline V gene. V lost 3 bases to trimming and J lost 1 base; unmatched junction nucleotides: 13. The CDR3 region has the DNA TGTGCCAGCAGCCAGTATGCCACCGGACAGGGGAAGTCCTACGAGCAGTACTTC. Its protein is CASSQYATGQGKSYEQYF.

This rearrangement joins TRBV2 to TRBJ1-2; 8 positions agree with TRBD1. Unmatched junction bases numbered 6, after V lost 6 bases and J lost 3 bases. The germline V gene has CDR1 SNHLY and CDR2 FYNNEI. This CDR3 contains 14 residues. This chain's CDR3 is CASRYKTGDYGYTF. CDR3 bases: TGTGCCAGCAGATATAAGACAGGGGACTATGGCTACACCTTC.

The chain links TRBV6-6 to TRBJ2-3; D gene uncertain. Germline CDR1 reads MNHNY; CDR2 reads SVGAGI (reference sequence). V dropped 7 bases and J dropped 1 base, with 6 bases sitting between them. CDR3 length: 12 amino acids. Here the CDR3 DNA reads TGTGCCAGCAAATACGGCACAGATACGCAGTATTTT. Protein sequence: CASKYGTDTQYF.

V is TRBV20-1 and J is TRBJ2-3, with 14 bases matching TRBD2. Germline CDR1 is DFQATT and CDR2 is SNEGSKA (reference sequence). Losses at the gene ends were 1 base for V and 4 bases for J; bases not matched to a gene: 10. The CDR3 extends over 18 amino acids. The CDR3 protein is CSARGGLAGVGHADTQYF. The CDR3 DNA sequence: TGCAGTGCTAGAGGGGGACTAGCGGGAGTGGGGCACGCAGATACGCAGTATTTT.

This clonotype was observed a few times. The genes are TRBV7-2 and TRBJ2-5; D not certain. The CDR3 runs to 15 residues. Germline values: CDR1 SGHTA, CDR2 FQGNSA. Trimming took off 0 bases at V and 2 bases at J, with 10 bases between the two ends. DNA of the CDR3: TGTGCCAGCAGCTTAGCACACGCCGCACAAGAGACCCAGTACTTC. Its translation is CASSLAHAAQETQYF.

A few counts support this clonotype. The chain recombines TRBV5-1 with TRBJ2-1; 8 nucleotides line up with TRBD1. The CDR3 has 13 amino acids. The V gene end was trimmed by 4 bases and the J gene end by 7 bases; junction bases not matched to a gene: 4. Germline CDR1 and CDR2: SGHRS and YFSETQ. CDR3 bases: TGCGCCAGCAGCGACGACAGGGGTAATGAGCAGTTCTTC. Protein sequence: CASSDDRGNEQFF.

The chain recombines TRBV6-6 with TRBJ2-1; D possibly corresponds to TRBD2 (5 bases). The CDR3 sequence is 15 residues long. Trimming pared 6 bases from V and 5 bases from J, leaving 17 bases between. Germline V gene sequence: CDR1 MNHNY, CDR2 SVGAGI (reference sequence). The CDR3 DNA sequence: TGTGCCAGCAGCCAGCCCGGGGTGGGAGACAATGAGCAGTTCTTC. Translation: CASSQPGVGDNEQFF.